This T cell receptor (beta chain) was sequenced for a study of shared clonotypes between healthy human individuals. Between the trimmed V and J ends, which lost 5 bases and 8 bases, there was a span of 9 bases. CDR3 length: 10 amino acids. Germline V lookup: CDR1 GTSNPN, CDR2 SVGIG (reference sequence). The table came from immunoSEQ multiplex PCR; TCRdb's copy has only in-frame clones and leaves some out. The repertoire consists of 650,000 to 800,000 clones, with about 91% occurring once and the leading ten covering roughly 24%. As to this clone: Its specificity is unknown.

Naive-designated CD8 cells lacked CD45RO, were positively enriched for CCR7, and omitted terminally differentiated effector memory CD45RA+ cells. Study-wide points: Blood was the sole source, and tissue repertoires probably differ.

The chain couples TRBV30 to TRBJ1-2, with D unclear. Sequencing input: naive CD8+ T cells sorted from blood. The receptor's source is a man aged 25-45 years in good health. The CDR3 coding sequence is TGTGCCTGGGGGGAGGAGGGCTACACCTTC. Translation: CAWGEEGYTF.